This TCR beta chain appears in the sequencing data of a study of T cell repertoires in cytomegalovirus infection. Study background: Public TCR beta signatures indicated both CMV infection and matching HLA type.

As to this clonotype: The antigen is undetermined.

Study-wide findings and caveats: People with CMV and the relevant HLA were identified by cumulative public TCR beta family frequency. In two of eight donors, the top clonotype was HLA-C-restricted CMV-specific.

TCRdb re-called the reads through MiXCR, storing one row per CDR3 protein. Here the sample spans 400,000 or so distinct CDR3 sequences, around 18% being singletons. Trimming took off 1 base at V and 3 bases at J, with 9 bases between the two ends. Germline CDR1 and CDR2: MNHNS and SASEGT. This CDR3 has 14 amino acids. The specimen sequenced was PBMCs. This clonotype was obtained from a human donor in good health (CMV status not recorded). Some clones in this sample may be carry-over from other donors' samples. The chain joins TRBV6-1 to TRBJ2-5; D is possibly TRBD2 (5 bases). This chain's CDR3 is CASSEGTFKETQYF. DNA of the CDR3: TGTGCCAGCAGTGAAGGGACTTTTAAAGAGACCCAGTACTTC.